This is a list of T cell receptor beta chains from one sample in a study of T cell responses to AZD1222 COVID-19 vaccine. Profiling relied on immunoSEQ multiplex PCR, and the TCRdb table lists in-frame clones only, not all of them. The table has fewer than 120,000 clones, nearly 90% seen once; the top ten hold around 3.2%. This sample comprised peripheral blood, obtained on day 0 of AZD1222 vaccination. The receptors stem from an adult in good health. CDR3s include the opening cysteine and the closing phenylalanine or tryptophan. D genes are given only for firm matches. Clone size is given for some rows only: seen once, a few or many times, or a class if the clone is expanded.

abundance,j_gene,v_gene,d_gene,CDR3aa,CDR3nt
-,TRBJ1-5,TRBV19,-,CASSLDTDQPQHF,TGTGCCAGTAGTTTGGACACCGATCAGCCCCAGCATTTT
-,TRBJ2-7,TRBV21-1,-,CASSRQGGGYEQYF,TGTGCCAGCAGCCGGCAAGGCGGTGGTTACGAGCAGTACTTC
-,TRBJ1-2,TRBV5-6,-,CASILRIELGYGYTF,TGTGCCAGCATCCTGAGGATCGAGCTAGGGTATGGCTACACCTTC
-,TRBJ2-2,TRBV5-6,-,CASKFRRNTGELFF,TGTGCCAGCAAGTTTAGGCGGAACACCGGGGAGCTGTTTTTT
-,TRBJ2-2,TRBV5-1,-,CASSLAGQANTGELFF,TGCGCCAGCAGTCTGGCCGGCCAGGCCAACACCGGGGAGCTGTTTTTT
few,TRBJ1-2,TRBV7-2,-,CASSIGTSNYGYTF,TGTGCCAGCAGCATCGGGACGTCTAACTATGGCTACACCTTC
once,TRBJ1-4,TRBV9,-,CASSALSGPNEKLFF,TGTGCCAGCAGCGCCCTGTCCGGCCCGAATGAAAAACTGTTTTTT
-,TRBJ1-1,TRBV15,-,CATSREGGRDTEAFF,TGTGCCACCAGCAGAGAAGGGGGACGGGACACTGAAGCTTTCTTT
few,TRBJ1-4,TRBV2,-,CASRGGPNEKLFF,TGTGCCAGCAGAGGGGGGCCTAATGAAAAACTGTTTTTT
few,TRBJ1-6,TRBV7-9,-,CASSLTGQLNSPLHF,TGTGCCAGCAGCTTAACCGGACAGCTGAATTCACCCCTCCACTTT
-,TRBJ2-2,TRBV28,-,CASSSPTGIDTGELFF,TGTGCCAGCAGTTCCCCGACAGGAATCGACACCGGGGAGCTGTTTTTT
-,TRBJ2-5,TRBV5-1,-,CASSLGRSPLREETQYF,TGCGCCAGCAGCTTGGGCAGGTCACCCTTACGGGAAGAGACCCAGTACTTC
few,TRBJ2-7,TRBV6-6,TRBD1,CASTSRDRGHEQYF,TGTGCCAGCACCTCCCGGGACAGGGGGCACGAGCAGTACTTC
-,TRBJ2-1,TRBV6-1,TRBD2,CASSEAVSGRARDNEQFF,TGTGCCAGCAGTGAAGCAGTCAGCGGGAGGGCCAGGGACAATGAGCAGTTCTTC
-,TRBJ1-1,TRBV19,-,CASSIQGFITEAFF,TGTGCCAGTAGTATACAGGGGTTTATAACTGAAGCTTTCTTT
-,TRBJ2-3,TRBV7-9,TRBD1,CATQGTTLGTDTQYF,TGTGCCACACAGGGGACCACCTTAGGCACAGATACGCAGTATTTT
few,TRBJ1-3,TRBV5-1,TRBD1,CASSPGTGTGNTIYF,TGCGCCAGCAGTCCCGGGACAGGAACTGGAAACACCATATATTTT
-,TRBJ2-7,TRBV28,TRBD1,CASSSTGTGARAYEQYF,TGTGCCAGCAGTTCGACCGGGACAGGGGCAAGGGCCTACGAGCAGTACTTC
-,TRBJ2-1,TRBV3-1/TRBV3-2,TRBD1,CASSQRGATGKGNEQFF,TGTGCCAGCAGCCAAAGAGGCGCGACAGGGAAGGGGAATGAGCAGTTCTTC
-,TRBJ2-7,TRBV7-2,-,CASSFTPVSYEQYF,TGTGCCAGCAGCTTCACCCCCGTCTCCTACGAGCAGTACTTC
-,TRBJ1-5,TRBV28,-,CASSAPTRVSNQPQHF,TGTGCCAGCAGTGCCCCCACTAGGGTTAGCAATCAGCCCCAGCATTTT
once,TRBJ2-1,TRBV7-2,-,CASSFIYNEQFF,TGTGCCAGCAGCTTTATCTACAATGAGCAGTTCTTC
-,TRBJ1-3,TRBV9,-,CASSARVGGNTIYF,TGTGCCAGCAGCGCTAGGGTGGGGGGAAACACCATATATTTT
-,TRBJ1-2,TRBV9,TRBD1,CASSVQGTGRGYTF,TGTGCCAGCAGCGTTCAAGGGACAGGGAGAGGCTACACCTTC
-,TRBJ1-1,TRBV7-3,-,CASSLNSFTEAFF,TGTGCCAGCAGCCTCAACAGTTTCACTGAAGCTTTCTTT
-,TRBJ2-7,TRBV13,TRBD1,CASSPTRGHYEQYF,TGTGCCAGCAGCCCCACCAGGGGGCACTACGAGCAGTACTTC
-,TRBJ2-7,TRBV9,-,CASSVASGDGQGRYYEQYF,TGTGCCAGCAGCGTAGCTTCCGGAGATGGGCAGGGACGATACTACGAGCAGTACTTC